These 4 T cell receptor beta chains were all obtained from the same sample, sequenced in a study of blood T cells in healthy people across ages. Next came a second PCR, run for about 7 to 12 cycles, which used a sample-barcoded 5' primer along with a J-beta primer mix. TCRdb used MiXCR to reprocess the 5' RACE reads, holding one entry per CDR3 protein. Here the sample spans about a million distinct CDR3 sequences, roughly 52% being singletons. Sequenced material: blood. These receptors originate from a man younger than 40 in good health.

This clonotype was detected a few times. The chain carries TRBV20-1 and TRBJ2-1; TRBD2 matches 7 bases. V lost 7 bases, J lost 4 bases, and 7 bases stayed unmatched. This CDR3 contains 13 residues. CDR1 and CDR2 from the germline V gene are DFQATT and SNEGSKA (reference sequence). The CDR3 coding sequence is TGCAGTGTTCCGGGACTATATTACAATGAGCAGTTCTTC. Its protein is CSVPGLYYNEQFF.

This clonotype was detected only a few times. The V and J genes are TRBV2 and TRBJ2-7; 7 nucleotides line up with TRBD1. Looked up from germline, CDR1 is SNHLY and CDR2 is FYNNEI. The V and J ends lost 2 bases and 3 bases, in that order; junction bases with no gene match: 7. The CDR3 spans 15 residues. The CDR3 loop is CASSESGTEIYEQYF. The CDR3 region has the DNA TGTGCCAGCAGTGAATCGGGGACAGAAATCTACGAGCAGTACTTC.

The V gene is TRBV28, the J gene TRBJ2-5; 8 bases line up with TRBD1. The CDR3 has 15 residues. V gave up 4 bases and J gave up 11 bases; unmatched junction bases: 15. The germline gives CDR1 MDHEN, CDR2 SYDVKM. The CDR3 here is CASSSTPGQGWQQYF. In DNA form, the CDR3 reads TGTGCCAGCAGTTCGACACCTGGACAGGGTTGGCAGCAGTACTTC.

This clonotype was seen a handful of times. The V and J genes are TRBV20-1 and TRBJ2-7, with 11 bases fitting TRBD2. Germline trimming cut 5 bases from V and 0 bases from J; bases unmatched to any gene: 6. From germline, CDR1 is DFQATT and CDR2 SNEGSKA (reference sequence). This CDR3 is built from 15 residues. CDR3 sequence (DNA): TGCAGTGCTCCATCTAGCGGGGGGCCCTCCTACGAGCAGTACTTC. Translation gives CSAPSSGGPSYEQYF.